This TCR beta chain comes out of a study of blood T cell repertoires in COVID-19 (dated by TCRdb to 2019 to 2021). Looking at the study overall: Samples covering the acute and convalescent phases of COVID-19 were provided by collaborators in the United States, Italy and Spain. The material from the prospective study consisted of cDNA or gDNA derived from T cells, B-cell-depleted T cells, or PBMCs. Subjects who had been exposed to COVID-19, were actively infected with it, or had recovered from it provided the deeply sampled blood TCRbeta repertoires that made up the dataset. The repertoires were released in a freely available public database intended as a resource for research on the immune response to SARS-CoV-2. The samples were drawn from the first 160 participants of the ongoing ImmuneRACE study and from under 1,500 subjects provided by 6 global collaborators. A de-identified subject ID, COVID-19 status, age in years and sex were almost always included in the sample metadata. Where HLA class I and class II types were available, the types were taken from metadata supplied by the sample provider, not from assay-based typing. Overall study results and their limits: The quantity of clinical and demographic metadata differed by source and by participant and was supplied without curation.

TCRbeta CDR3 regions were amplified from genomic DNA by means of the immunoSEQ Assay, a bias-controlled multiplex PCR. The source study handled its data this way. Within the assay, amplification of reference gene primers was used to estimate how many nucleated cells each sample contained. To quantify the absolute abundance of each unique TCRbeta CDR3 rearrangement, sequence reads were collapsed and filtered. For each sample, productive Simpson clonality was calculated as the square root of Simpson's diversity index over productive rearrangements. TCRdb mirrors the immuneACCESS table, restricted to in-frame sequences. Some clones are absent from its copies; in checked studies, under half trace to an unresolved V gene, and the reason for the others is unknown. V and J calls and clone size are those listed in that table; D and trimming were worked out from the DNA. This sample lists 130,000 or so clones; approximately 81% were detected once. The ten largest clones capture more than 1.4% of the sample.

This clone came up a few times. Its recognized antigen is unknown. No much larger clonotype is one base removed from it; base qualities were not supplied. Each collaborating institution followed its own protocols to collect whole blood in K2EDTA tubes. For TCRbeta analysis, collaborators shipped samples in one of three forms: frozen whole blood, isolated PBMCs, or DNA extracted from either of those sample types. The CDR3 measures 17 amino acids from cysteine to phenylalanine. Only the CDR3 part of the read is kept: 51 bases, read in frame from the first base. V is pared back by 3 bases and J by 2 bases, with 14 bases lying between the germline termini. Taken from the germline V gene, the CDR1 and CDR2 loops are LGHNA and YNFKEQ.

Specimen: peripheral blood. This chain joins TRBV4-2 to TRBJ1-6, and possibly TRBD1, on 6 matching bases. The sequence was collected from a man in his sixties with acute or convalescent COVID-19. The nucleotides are TGTGCCAGCAGCCAGGTACAGGGTATCACCTATAATTCACCCCTCCACTTT. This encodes CASSQVQGITYNSPLHF.